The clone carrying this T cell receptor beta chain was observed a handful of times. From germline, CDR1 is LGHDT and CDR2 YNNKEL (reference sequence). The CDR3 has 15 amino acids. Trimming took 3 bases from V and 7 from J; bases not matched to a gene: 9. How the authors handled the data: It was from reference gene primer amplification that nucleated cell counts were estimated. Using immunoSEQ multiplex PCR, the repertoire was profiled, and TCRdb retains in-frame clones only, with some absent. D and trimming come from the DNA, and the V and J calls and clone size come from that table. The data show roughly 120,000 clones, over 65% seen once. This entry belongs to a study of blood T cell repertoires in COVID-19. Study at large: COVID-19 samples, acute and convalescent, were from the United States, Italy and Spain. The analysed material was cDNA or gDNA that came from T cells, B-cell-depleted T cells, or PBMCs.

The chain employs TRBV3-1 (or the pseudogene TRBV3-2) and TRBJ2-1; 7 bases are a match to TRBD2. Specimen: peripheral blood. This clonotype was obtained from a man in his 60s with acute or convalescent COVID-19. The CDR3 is CASSQSPGLLNEQFF. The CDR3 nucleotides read TGTGCCAGCAGCCAGTCTCCGGGACTACTTAATGAGCAGTTCTTC.